The rows below give T cell receptor beta chains drawn from one sample of a study of control samples from healthy donors and cancer patients. Sequencing was performed with immunoSEQ multiplex PCR; in TCRdb, only in-frame clones are kept and a portion is missing. The profile shows tens of thousands of clones, less than 90% of them singletons. Material for sequencing was blood. These receptors originate from a woman in her fifties or sixties in good health. Each CDR3 is given with its conserved first and last residue. D genes are given only for firm matches. Clone size appears in some rows only: once, few, many, or a class for an expanded clone.

len,d_gene,v_gene,abundance,j_gene,CDR3nt,CDR3aa
13,NA,TRBV30,NA,TRBJ1-5,TGTGCCTGGAGTGGTGACAGCAATCAGCCCCAGCATTTT,CAWSGDSNQPQHF
13,NA,TRBV21-1,NA,TRBJ1-3,TGTGCCAGCAGCCCCCGTTGGTTTCGGACCATATATTTT,CASSPRWFRTIYF
11,NA,TRBV7-2,NA,TRBJ1-1,TGTGCCAGCAAGCGGGTGCGGGAAGCTTTCTTT,CASKRVREAFF
16,TRBD1,TRBV19,once,TRBJ1-2,TGTGCCAGTAGTATCCCAGGGGGCGCGACTAACTATGGCTACACCTTC,CASSIPGGATNYGYTF
14,NA,TRBV6-5,NA,TRBJ1-4,TGTGCCAGCAGCGCCCTCCGGTCGGATGAAAAACTGTTTTTT,CASSALRSDEKLFF
16,TRBD2,TRBV4-2,NA,TRBJ2-1,TGTGCCAGCAGCCAAACAAGCGGGAGCTCCTACAATGAGCAGTTCTTC,CASSQTSGSSYNEQFF
18,NA,TRBV15,NA,TRBJ2-1,TGTGCCACCAGCAGACCTCCCTTTGGACTGACCTCCTACAATGAGCAGTTCTTC,CATSRPPFGLTSYNEQFF
15,TRBD1,TRBV5-1,once,TRBJ2-4,TGCGCCAGCAGCTTGCACAGGGGGACGGGAAACATTCAGTACTTC,CASSLHRGTGNIQYF
14,NA,TRBV5-1,NA,TRBJ2-7,TGCGCCAGCAGCTTTGACTATACCTTCTACGAGCAGTACTTC,CASSFDYTFYEQYF
14,TRBD2,TRBV11-2,NA,TRBJ2-7,TGTGCCAGCAGCTCATCATCGGGAGGGCGGGAGCAGTACTTC,CASSSSSGGREQYF
17,NA,TRBV11-2,NA,TRBJ2-5,TGTGCCAGCAGCTTAGGCGCCGGACTAAAGAGCCAAGAGACCCAGTACTTC,CASSLGAGLKSQETQYF
18,NA,TRBV7-8,NA,TRBJ1-5,TGTGCCAGCAGCCCATTAGACAGATTTCGGGTGGGCAATCAGCCCCAGCATTTT,CASSPLDRFRVGNQPQHF
12,NA,TRBV12-3/TRBV12-4,once,TRBJ2-1,TGTGCCAGCAGTTTAGTGGCGTATGAGCAGTTCTTC,CASSLVAYEQFF
15,NA,TRBV19,NA,TRBJ2-1,TGTGCCAGTAGTTCACGTCAGGGAAACTACAATGAGCAGTTCTTC,CASSSRQGNYNEQFF
20,TRBD2,TRBV2,NA,TRBJ2-5,TGTGCCAGCAGTGACGGAACCGGGACTAGCGGGAGGATAATACAAGAGACCCAGTACTTC,CASSDGTGTSGRIIQETQYF
16,TRBD2,TRBV5-1,NA,TRBJ2-7,TGCGCCAGCAGCTTGGATACTAGCGGCTTCTCCTACGAGCAGTACTTC,CASSLDTSGFSYEQYF
14,NA,TRBV24-1,NA,TRBJ2-5,TGTGCCACCAGTGGAGAGGGGCACCAAGAGACCCAGTACTTC,CATSGEGHQETQYF